A selection of T cell receptor beta chains follows, all from one sample in a study of early T cells in non-severe SARS-CoV-2 infection. One entry per CDR3 protein results from TCRdb running MiXCR on the 5' RACE reads. The sample shows 40,000 to 45,000 distinct CDR3 sequences, under 13% of them seen only once. The sequencing sample was made of whole blood. These receptors all come from an adult who was a healthcare worker with PCR-confirmed SARS-CoV-2 infection or an uninfected control (not recorded which). Each CDR3 is given without its conserved first and last residue.

CDR3	V	J
ASGLGTGVQEQF	TRBV12-5	TRBJ2-1
ASSFERGATDTQY	TRBV5-5	TRBJ2-3
SAREPGYGYT	TRBV20-1	TRBJ1-2
ASSLRTGKDEAF	TRBV3-1	TRBJ1-1
ASSLSLATGELF	TRBV5-1	TRBJ2-2
ASSQGAPYEQY	TRBV9	TRBJ2-7
ASSLDVGEKLF	TRBV5-1	TRBJ1-4
ASREGAEQF	TRBV11-1	TRBJ2-1
ASSPRSSSGRPSYNEQF	TRBV3-1	TRBJ2-1
ASSTTGSFQPQH	TRBV6-6	TRBJ1-5
ASSLGSRTDTQY	TRBV11-3	TRBJ2-3
ASSLESYGYT	TRBV7-9	TRBJ1-2
SAGPQETQY	TRBV20-1	TRBJ2-5
ASSTSLQPQH	TRBV21-1	TRBJ1-5
ASSRHGGGGYEQY	TRBV11-1	TRBJ2-7